The source of this T cell receptor beta chain is a study of regulatory T cells in long-lasting Graves disease. This CDR3 has 14 residues. The ends were cut back, 4 bases at V and 6 bases at J, with 12 bases in the middle. Germline CDR1 reads LGHDT; CDR2 reads YNNKEL (reference sequence). This sample's time point: persistent/refractory GD, antithyroid drugs over 5 years with positive TRAb. PBMCs were the source of the RNA used for TCR sequencing. As collected, the peripheral blood samples measured 7.5 to 10 milliliters each and went into EDTA tubes. Study-level results: A greater number of public clonotypes (over 2,500) was shared by persistent patients than by new patients (around 1,000). The researchers studied only peripheral blood, not thyroid tissue. Accuracy could have been hurt by small sample size.

This clonotype occurred a few times. The antigen is not known. Assembly of TCR beta libraries relied on iRepertoire HTBI primers together with Arm-PCR of CDR3 regions. Via MiXCR, TCRdb re-called the multiplex PCR reads, giving one row per CDR3 protein. The sample has some 470,000 distinct CDR3 sequences, 20% to 25% seen once. This TCR came from a female donor with Graves disease. The gene calls are TRBV3-1 and TRBJ2-2; D not resolved. The starting material was peripheral blood mononuclear cells (PBMCs), obtained when the disease was refractory, from a patient treated with antithyroid drugs. CDR3: CASSPTLRPGELFF. The CDR3, as DNA: TGTGCCAGCAGCCCGACCCTTCGACCCGGGGAGCTGTTTTTT. The full variable domain, with the rest looked up from reference TRBV3-1 and TRBJ2-2, is DTAVSQTPKYLVTQMGNDKSIKCEQNLGHDTMYWYKQDSKKFLKIMFSYNNKELIINETVPNRFSPKSPDKAHLNLHINSLELGDSAVYFCASSPTLRPGELFFGEGSRLTVL.